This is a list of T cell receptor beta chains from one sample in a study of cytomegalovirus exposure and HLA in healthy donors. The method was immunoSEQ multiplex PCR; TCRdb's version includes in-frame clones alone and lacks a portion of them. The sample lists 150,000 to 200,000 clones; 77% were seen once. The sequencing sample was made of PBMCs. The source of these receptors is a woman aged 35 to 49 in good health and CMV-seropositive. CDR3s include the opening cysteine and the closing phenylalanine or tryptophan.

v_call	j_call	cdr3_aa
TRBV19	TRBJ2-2	CASSMWTANTGELFF
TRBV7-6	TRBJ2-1	CASSLSGGFYNEQFF
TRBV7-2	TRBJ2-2	CASSSTITGELFF
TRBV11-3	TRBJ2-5	CASSLYSGGAETQYF
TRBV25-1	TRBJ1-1	CASKRGGRDTEAFF
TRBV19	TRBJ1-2	CATSRDYNYGYTF
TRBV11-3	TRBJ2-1	CASRERSASSYNEQFF
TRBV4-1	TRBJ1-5	CASSQESGRTNQPQHF
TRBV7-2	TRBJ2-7	CASSLVLAGGYSYEQYF
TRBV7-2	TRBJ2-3	CASSPMGREADTQYF
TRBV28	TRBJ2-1	CASSSTGNSYNEQFF
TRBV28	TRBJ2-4	CATGTGENIQYF
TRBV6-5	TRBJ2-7	CASSYSTSGGYEQYF
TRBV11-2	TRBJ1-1	CASSPTTGTEAFF
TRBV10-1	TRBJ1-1	CASRVGPRDTEAFF
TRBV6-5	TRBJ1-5	CASSTAGRGQPQHF
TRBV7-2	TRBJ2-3	CASSPDRSRTDTQYF
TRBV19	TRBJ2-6	CASSIDSRFFRGSGANVLTF
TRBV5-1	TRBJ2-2	CASSLTSGREYGELFF
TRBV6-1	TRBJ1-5	CASSEVGGDQPQHF
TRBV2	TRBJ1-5	CASREDRGDQPQHF
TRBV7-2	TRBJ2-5	CASSPGHRQETQYF
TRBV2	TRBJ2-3	CASSPRTGTDTQYF
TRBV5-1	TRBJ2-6	CASRTLGSGANVLTF
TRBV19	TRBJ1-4	CASSQGDATNEKLFF
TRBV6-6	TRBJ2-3	CASNPGQGAGDTQYF
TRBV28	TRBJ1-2	CASSWSQGNYGYTF
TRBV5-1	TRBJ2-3	CASSLGLAGDTQYF
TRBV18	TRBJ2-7	CASSDRGGPSRYEQYF
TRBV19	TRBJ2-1	CASSTPTSGKETYNEQFF
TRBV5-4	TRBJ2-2	CASTREANTGELFF
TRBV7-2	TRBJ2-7	CASSPDAGDRSYEQYF
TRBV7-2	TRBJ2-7	CASSPGLAGNEQYF
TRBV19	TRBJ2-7	CASSGTQDLSYEQYF
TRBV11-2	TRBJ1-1	CASSFGQGKGLTEAFF
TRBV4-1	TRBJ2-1	CASSQSRGNYNEQFF
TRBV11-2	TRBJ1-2	CASSQGRPPGNYGYTF
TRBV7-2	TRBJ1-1	CASSIQDTEAFF
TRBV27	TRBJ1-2	CASSKGPTNYGYTF
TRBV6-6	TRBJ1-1	CASSYSSGGAGTEAFF
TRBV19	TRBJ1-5	CASSSRDRGNQPQHF
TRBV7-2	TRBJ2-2	CASSSPTSGRAVGELFF
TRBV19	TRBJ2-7	CATSPSGSYEQYF
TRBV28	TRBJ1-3	CASLPGRAGNTIYF
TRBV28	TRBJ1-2	CASSLSPPDRTRNGYTF
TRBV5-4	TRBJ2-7	CASSYTGTSWEQYF
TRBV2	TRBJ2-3	CASSATRLGGITDTQYF